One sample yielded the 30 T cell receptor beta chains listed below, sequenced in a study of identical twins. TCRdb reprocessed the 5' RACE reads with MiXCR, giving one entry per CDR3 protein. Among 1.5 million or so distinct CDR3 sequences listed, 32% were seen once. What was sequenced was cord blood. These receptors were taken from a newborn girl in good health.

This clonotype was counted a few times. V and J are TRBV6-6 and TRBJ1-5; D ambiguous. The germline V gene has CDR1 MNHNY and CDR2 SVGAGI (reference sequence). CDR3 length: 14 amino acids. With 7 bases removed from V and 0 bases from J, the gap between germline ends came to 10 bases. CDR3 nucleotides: TGTGCCAGCATCCAGGCTTATAGCAATCAGCCCCAGCATTTT. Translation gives CASIQAYSNQPQHF.

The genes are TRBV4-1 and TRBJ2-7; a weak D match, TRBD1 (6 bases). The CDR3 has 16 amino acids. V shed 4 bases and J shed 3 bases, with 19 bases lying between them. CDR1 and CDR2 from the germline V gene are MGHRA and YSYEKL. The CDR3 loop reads CASSPAFRQVHYEQYF. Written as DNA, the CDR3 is TGCGCCAGCAGCCCAGCCTTTCGACAGGTCCACTACGAGCAGTACTTC.

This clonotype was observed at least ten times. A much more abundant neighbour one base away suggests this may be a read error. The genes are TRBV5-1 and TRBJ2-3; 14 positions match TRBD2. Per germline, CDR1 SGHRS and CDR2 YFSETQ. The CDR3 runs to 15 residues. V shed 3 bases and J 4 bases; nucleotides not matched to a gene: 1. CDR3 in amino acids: CASSWGLAGADTQYF. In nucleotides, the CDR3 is TGCGCCAGCAGCTGGGGACTAGCGGGAGCAGATACGCAGTATTTT.

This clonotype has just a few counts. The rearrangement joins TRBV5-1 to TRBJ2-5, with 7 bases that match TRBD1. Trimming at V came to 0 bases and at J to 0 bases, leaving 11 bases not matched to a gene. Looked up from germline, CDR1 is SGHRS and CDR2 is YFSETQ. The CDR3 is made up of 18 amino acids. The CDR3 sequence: CASSLAATGTPYQETQYF. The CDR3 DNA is TGCGCCAGCAGCTTGGCCGCGACAGGGACCCCGTACCAAGAGACCCAGTACTTC.

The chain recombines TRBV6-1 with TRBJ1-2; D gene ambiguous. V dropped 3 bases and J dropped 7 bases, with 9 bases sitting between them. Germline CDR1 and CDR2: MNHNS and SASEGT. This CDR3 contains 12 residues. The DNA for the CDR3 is TGTGCCAGCAGTGACGGCGGGTTTGGCTACACCTTC. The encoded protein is CASSDGGFGYTF.

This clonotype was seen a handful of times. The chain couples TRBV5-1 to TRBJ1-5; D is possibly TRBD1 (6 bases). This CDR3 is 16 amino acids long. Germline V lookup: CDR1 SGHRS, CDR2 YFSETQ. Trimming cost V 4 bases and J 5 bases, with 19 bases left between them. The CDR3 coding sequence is TGCGCCAGCAGCCCTGAACCCCACAGGGATCATCAGCCCCAGCATTTT. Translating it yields CASSPEPHRDHQPQHF.

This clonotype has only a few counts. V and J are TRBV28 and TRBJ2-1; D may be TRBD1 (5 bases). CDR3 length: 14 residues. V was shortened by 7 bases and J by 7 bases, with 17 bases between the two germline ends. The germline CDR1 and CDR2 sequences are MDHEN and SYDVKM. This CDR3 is CASKTGVLWNEQFF. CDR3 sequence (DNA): TGTGCCAGCAAAACAGGTGTCTTGTGGAATGAGCAGTTCTTC.

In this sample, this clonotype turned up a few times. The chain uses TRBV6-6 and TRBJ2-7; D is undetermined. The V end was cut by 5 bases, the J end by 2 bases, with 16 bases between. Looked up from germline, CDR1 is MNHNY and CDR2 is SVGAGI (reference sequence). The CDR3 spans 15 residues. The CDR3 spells CASSRTPHEPYEQYF. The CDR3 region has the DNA TGTGCCAGCAGTCGTACACCCCACGAGCCCTACGAGCAGTACTTC.

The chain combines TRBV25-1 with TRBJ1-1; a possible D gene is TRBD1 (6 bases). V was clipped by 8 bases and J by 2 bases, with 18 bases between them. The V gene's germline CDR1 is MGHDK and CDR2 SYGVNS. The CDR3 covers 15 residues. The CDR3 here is CASHAQGNVNTEAFF. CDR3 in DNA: TGTGCCAGCCACGCTCAGGGGAACGTCAACACTGAAGCTTTCTTT. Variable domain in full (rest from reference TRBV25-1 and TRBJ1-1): EADIYQTPRYLVIGTGKKITLECSQTMGHDKMYWYQQDPGMELHLIHYSYGVNSTEKGDLSSESTVSRIRTEHFPLTLESARPSHTSQYLCASHAQGNVNTEAFFGQGTRLTVV.

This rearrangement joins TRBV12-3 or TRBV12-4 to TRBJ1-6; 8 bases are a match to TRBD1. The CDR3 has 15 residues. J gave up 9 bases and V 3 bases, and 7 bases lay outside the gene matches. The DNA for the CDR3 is TGTGCCAGCAGTTTTGGACAGGGAAGCGGTTCACCCCTCCACTTT. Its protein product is CASSFGQGSGSPLHF.

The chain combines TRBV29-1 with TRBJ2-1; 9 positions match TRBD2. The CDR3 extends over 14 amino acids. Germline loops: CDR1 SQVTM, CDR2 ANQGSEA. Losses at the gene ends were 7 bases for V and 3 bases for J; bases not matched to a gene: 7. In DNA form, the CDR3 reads TGCAGCGCTCCCGGGACTAGCTTCTACAATGAGCAGTTCTTC. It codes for CSAPGTSFYNEQFF.

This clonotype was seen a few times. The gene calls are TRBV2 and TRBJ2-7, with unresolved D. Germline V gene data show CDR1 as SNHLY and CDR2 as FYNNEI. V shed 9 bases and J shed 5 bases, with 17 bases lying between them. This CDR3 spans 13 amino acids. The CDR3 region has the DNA TGTGCCAGTCGATTGATCATGGGTCACGAGCAGTACTTC. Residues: CASRLIMGHEQYF.

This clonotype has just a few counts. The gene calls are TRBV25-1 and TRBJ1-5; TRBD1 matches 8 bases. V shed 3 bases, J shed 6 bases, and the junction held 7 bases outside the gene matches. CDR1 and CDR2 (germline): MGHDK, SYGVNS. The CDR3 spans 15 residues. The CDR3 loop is CASSDGQGQGQPQHF. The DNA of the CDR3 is TGTGCCAGCAGTGACGGACAGGGCCAGGGTCAGCCCCAGCATTTT. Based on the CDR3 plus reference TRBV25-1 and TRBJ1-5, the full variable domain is EADIYQTPRYLVIGTGKKITLECSQTMGHDKMYWYQQDPGMELHLIHYSYGVNSTEKGDLSSESTVSRIRTEHFPLTLESARPSHTSQYLCASSDGQGQGQPQHFGDGTRLSIL.

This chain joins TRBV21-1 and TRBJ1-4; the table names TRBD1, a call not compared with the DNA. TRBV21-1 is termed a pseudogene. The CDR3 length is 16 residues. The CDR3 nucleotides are TGTGCCAGCAACAAAGTAGGCGACAGGGGGGATGAAAAACTGTTTTTT. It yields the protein CASNKVGDRGDEKLFF.

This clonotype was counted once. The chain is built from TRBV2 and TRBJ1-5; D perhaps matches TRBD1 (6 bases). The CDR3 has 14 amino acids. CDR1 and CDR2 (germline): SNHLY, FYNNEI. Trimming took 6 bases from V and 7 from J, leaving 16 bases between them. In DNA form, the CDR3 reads TGTGCCAGCAGGGAGGGCAGGGGTTGGCAGCCCCAGCATTTT. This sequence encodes CASREGRGWQPQHF.

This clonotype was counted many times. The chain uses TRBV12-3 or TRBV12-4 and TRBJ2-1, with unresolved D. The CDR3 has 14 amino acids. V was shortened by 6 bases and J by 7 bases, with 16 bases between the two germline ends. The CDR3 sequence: CASSPRVTSNEQFF. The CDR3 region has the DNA TGTGCCAGCAGCCCCAGAGTGACTTCGAATGAGCAGTTCTTC.

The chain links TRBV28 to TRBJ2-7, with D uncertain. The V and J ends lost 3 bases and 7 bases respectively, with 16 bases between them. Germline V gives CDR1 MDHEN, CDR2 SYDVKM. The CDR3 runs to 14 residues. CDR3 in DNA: TGTGCCAGCAGTTTTTCTAGTGTAGGTCGAGAGCAGTACTTC. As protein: CASSFSSVGREQYF.

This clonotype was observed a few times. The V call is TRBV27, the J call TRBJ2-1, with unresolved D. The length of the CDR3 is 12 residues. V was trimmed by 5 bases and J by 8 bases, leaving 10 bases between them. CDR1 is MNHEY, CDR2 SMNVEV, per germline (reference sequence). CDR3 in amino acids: CASSTLGYEQFF. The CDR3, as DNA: TGTGCCAGCAGTACCCTAGGGTATGAGCAGTTCTTC.

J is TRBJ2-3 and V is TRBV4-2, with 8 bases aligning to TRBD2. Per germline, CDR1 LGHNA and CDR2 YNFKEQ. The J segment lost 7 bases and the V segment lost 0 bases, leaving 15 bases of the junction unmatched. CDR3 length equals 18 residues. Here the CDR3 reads CASSQDPPILRGENTQYF. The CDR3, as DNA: TGTGCCAGCAGCCAAGATCCCCCTATTTTGCGGGGGGAAAATACGCAGTATTTT.

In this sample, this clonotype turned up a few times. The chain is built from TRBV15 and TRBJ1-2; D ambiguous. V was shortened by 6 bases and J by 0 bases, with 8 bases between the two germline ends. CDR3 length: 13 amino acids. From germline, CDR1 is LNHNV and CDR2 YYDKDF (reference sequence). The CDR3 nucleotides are TGTGCCACCAGACCTTACTCTAACTATGGCTACACCTTC. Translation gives CATRPYSNYGYTF.

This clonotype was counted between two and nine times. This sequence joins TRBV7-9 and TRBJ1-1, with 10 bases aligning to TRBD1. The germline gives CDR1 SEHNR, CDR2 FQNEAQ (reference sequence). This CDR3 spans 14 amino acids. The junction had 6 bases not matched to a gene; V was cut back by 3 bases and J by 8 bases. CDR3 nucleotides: TGTGCCAGCAGCTTCGGGACAGGGGCAAGAGAAGCTTTCTTT. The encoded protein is CASSFGTGAREAFF.

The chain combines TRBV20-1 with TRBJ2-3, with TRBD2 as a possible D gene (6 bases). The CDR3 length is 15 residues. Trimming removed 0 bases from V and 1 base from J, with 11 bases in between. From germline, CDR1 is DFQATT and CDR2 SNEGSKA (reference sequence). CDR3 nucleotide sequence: TGCAGTGCTAGAGATACTAGCTCCCGCACAGATACGCAGTATTTT. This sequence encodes CSARDTSSRTDTQYF.

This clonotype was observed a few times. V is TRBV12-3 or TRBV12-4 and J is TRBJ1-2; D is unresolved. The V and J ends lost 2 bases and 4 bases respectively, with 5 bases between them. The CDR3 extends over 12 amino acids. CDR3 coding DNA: TGTGCCAGCAGTTTACAGTTCTATGGCTACACCTTC. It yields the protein CASSLQFYGYTF.

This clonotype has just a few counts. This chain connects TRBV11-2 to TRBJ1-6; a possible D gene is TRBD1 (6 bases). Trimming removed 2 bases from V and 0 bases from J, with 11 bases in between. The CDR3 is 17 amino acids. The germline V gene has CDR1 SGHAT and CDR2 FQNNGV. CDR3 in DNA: TGTGCCAGCAGCTTACCTAGGGGGGGCTCCTATAATTCACCCCTCCACTTT. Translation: CASSLPRGGSYNSPLHF.

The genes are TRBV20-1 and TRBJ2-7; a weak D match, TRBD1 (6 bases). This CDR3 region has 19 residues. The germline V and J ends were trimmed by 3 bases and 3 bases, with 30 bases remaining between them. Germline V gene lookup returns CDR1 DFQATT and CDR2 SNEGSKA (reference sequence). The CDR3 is CSASFRPKSPIRGGYEQYF. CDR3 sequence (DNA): TGCAGTGCTAGCTTTCGCCCAAAAAGCCCAATCAGGGGTGGCTACGAGCAGTACTTC.

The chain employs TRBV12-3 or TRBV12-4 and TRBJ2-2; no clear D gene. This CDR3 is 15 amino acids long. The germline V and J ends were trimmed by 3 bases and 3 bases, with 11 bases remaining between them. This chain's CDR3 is CASSFAGRDTGELFF. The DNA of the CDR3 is TGTGCCAGCAGTTTCGCAGGTCGGGACACCGGGGAGCTGTTTTTT.

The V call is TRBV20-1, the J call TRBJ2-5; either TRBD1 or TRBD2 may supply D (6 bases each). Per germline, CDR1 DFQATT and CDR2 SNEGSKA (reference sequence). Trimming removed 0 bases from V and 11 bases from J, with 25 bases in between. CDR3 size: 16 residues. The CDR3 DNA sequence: TGCAGTGCTAGAGATTTGTTGGGGGGCCGCGCAAATGAGCAGTACTTC. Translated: CSARDLLGGRANEQYF.

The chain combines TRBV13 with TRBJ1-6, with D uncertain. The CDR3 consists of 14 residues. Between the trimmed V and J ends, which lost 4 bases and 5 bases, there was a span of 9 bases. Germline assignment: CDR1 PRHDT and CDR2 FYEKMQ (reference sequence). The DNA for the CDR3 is TGTGCCAGCAGCTCGCTCGGGAATAATTCACCCCTCCACTTT. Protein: CASSSLGNNSPLHF.

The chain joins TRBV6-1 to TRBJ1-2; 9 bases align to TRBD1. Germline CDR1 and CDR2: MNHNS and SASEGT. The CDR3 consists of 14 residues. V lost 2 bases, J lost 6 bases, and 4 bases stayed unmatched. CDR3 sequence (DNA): TGTGCCAGCAGTGAACGGACAGGGGTGGATGGCTACACCTTC. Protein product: CASSERTGVDGYTF.

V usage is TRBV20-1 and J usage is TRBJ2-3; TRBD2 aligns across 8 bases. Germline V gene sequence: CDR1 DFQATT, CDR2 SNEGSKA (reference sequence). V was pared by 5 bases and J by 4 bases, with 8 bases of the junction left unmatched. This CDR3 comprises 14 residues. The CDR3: CSADSGRGADTQYF. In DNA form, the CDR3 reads TGCAGTGCTGACAGCGGGAGAGGAGCAGATACGCAGTATTTT.